This T cell receptor (beta chain) was sequenced during a study of cytomegalovirus exposure and HLA in healthy donors. Participants comprised healthy donors of bone marrow. Findings of the study overall: Sequencing probably produced one cluster of sequence variants that were highly shared.

In the case of this clone: Its antigen is not identified.

V gave up 2 bases and J gave up 0 bases, with 8 bases separating them. CDR3 size: 15 residues. Germline assignment: CDR1 SGHTA and CDR2 FQGNSA. The study ran its PCR with 60 Vbeta and 13 Jbeta primers. Assay: immunoSEQ multiplex PCR; the TCRdb copy retains only in-frame clones and omits some. The sample holds approximately 120,000 clones. Input material: PBMCs. The sequence was collected from a man aged 25-40 years in good health and CMV-seronegative. The chain uses TRBV7-2 and TRBJ1-3; D remains unclear. The CDR3 DNA is TGTGCCAGCAGCTTACGAGACAACTCTGGAAACACCATATATTTT. It specifies CASSLRDNSGNTIYF.